Each of the 17 T cell receptor beta chains below was sequenced from the same sample in a study of cytomegalovirus exposure and HLA in healthy donors (dated by TCRdb to the late 2010s). Libraries were prepared through the immunoSEQ multiplex PCR assay. For the multiplex PCR, a mixture combining 60 forward primers for TCR Vbeta segments and 13 reverse primers for TCR Jbeta segments was used. TCRdb's version of the immuneACCESS table is confined to in-frame rearrangements and falls short of the full clone set. An unresolved V gene accounts for under half of the shortfall where checked; the remainder is of unknown origin. This sample gives 110,000 or so clones in total; more than 60% of them show up just once. The leading ten clones occupy 2% to 3% of the sample. The sequenced sample was PBMCs. These receptors all come from a female donor in good health and CMV-seronegative.

Here the CDR3 reads CSVGPRAAEQYF. CDR3 sequence (DNA): TGCAGCGTTGGGCCCAGGGCCGCCGAGCAGTACTTC. The V and J genes are TRBV29-1 and TRBJ2-7; a possible D gene is TRBD1 (5 bases). Germline lookup yields CDR1 SQVTM and CDR2 ANQGSEA. Trimming took 4 bases from V and 6 from J, leaving 13 bases between them. This CDR3 region has 12 residues.

This chain uses TRBV4-2 with TRBJ2-4, with 9 bases matching TRBD2. With 4 bases clipped from V and 6 bases from J, the junction kept 13 bases outside the gene matches. The germline gives CDR1 LGHNA, CDR2 YNFKEQ. CDR3 length equals 17 residues. CDR3 loop: CASSPPPAGGRLNIQYF. The CDR3 region has the DNA TGTGCCAGCAGCCCGCCGCCAGCGGGGGGCCGACTAAACATTCAGTACTTC.

The chain recombines TRBV7-2 with TRBJ1-2; TRBD1 aligns across 7 bases. V trimming: 3 bases; J trimming: 4 bases; junction bases outside the gene matches: 5. Looked up from germline, CDR1 is SGHTA and CDR2 is FQGNSA. The CDR3 totals 14 residues. The DNA of the CDR3 is TGTGCCAGCAGCTTCAGGGGGGTGGGCTATGGCTACACCTTC. It codes for CASSFRGVGYGYTF.

The chain uses TRBV7-9 and TRBJ1-5; possibly TRBD1 for D (5 bases). The V end was cut by 1 base, the J end by 5 bases, with 9 bases between. The CDR3 covers 14 residues. Looked up from germline, CDR1 is SEHNR and CDR2 is FQNEAQ (reference sequence). The CDR3 DNA sequence: TGTGCCAGCAGCTTAGGGGGGGAGGATCAGCCCCAGCATTTT. Its translation is CASSLGGEDQPQHF.

V and J are TRBV6-5 and TRBJ2-3; TRBD1 aligns across 8 bases. The ends lost 2 bases at V and 4 bases at J; junction bases unmatched: 2. Germline CDR1 MNHEY, CDR2 SVGAGI. This CDR3 contains 14 residues. CDR3 sequence (DNA): TGTGCCAGCAGTTACGGACAGGGACCAGATACGCAGTATTTT. It translates to CASSYGQGPDTQYF.

The chain is built from TRBV30 and TRBJ2-5; D unclear. Deletions cut 3 bases from V and 5 bases from J, with 7 bases between. Germline CDR1 GTSNPN, CDR2 SVGIG (reference sequence). This CDR3 has 11 residues. The CDR3, as DNA: TGTGCCTGGAGGTTGAGGGAGACCCAGTACTTC. Translated: CAWRLRETQYF.

In this sample, this clone turned up a few times. This chain joins TRBV6-4 and TRBJ1-5, with 9 bases matching TRBD1. From germline, CDR1 is MRHNA and CDR2 SNTAGT. The V gene end was trimmed by 3 bases and the J gene end by 9 bases; junction bases not matched to a gene: 3. The CDR3 totals 13 residues. The CDR3 sequence is CASSETGGSPQHF. The CDR3 coding sequence is TGTGCCAGCAGTGAGACAGGGGGATCGCCCCAGCATTTT.

The V call is TRBV2, the J call TRBJ2-2; TRBD2 matches 9 bases. The ends lost 9 bases at V and 4 bases at J; junction bases unmatched: 3. The CDR3 contains 13 residues. CDR1 and CDR2 from the germline V gene are SNHLY and FYNNEI. CDR3 DNA sequence: TGTGCCAGTGGACTAGCGAGCACCGGGGAGCTGTTTTTT. Translating gives CASGLASTGELFF.

The chain combines TRBV15 with TRBJ2-6; D unclear. This CDR3 is 19 amino acids long. Trimming stripped 0 bases from V and 4 bases from J, with 19 bases between. Germline V CDR1 and CDR2: LNHNV, YYDKDF (reference sequence). This CDR3 reads CATSRDVSRDLFGANVLTF. The CDR3 coding sequence is TGTGCCACCAGCAGAGATGTAAGCAGAGACTTATTCGGGGCCAACGTCCTGACTTTC.

This clone has just a few counts. V is TRBV7-9 and J is TRBJ1-2; D ambiguous. Trimming cost V 1 base and J 8 bases, with 11 bases left between them. Looked up from germline, CDR1 is SEHNR and CDR2 is FQNEAQ (reference sequence). This CDR3 region has 13 residues. CDR3 in DNA: TGTGCCAGCAGCTTAGGGCAGTTGGTGGGCTACACCTTC. As protein: CASSLGQLVGYTF.

This rearrangement joins TRBV30 to TRBJ2-7; 10 positions match TRBD1. V was pared by 5 bases and J by 3 bases, with 10 bases of the junction left unmatched. The CDR3 extends over 15 amino acids. CDR1 is GTSNPN, CDR2 SVGIG, per germline (reference sequence). The CDR3 here is CAWLPGTGVGYEQYF. The CDR3 bases are TGTGCCTGGCTTCCCGGGACAGGGGTTGGCTACGAGCAGTACTTC.

The chain employs TRBV5-1 and TRBJ2-2; 8 bases fit TRBD2. J was trimmed by 5 bases and V by 2 bases; bases with no gene match: 5. This CDR3 contains 15 residues. CDR1 and CDR2 (germline): SGHRS, YFSETQ. The CDR3 nucleotides are TGCGCCAGCAGCTTCGGGGGGGCTGGGACCGGGGAGCTGTTTTTT. Amino acids: CASSFGGAGTGELFF.

This clone showed up just once. The V gene is TRBV7-2, the J gene TRBJ2-5; 8 bases line up with TRBD1. Germline loops: CDR1 SGHTA, CDR2 FQGNSA. This CDR3 contains 15 residues. Germline trimming cut 5 bases from V and 5 bases from J; bases unmatched to any gene: 10. The CDR3 nucleotides are TGTGCCAGCAGCCAGGACAGGGTGGATGTGGAGACCCAGTACTTC. Protein: CASSQDRVDVETQYF.

This chain links TRBV29-1 with TRBJ2-2; the D gene is possibly TRBD1 (6 bases). V was clipped by 3 bases and J by 1 base, with 9 bases between them. Germline V CDR1 and CDR2: SQVTM, ANQGSEA. The CDR3 is 14 amino acids. CDR3 nucleotide sequence: TGCAGCGTTGACCCGGGACAGAACACCGGGGAGCTGTTTTTT. This codes for CSVDPGQNTGELFF.

This chain links TRBV5-1 with TRBJ1-2; 7 bases line up with TRBD1. J gave up 5 bases and V 3 bases, and 7 bases lay outside the gene matches. CDR1 SGHRS and CDR2 YFSETQ come from the germline V gene. The CDR3 has 14 amino acids. This chain's CDR3 is CASSWEQGFYGYTF. The CDR3 DNA reads as TGCGCCAGCAGCTGGGAACAGGGGTTTTATGGCTACACCTTC.

The CDR3 region is CASSDFQGANVLTF. The CDR3 nucleotides are TGTGCCAGCAGTGATTTTCAGGGGGCCAACGTCCTGACTTTC. This sequence joins TRBV25-1 and TRBJ2-6; D uncertain. The V gene lost 3 bases and the J gene lost 4 bases, with 7 bases spanning the gap. Germline CDR1 is MGHDK and CDR2 is SYGVNS. The CDR3 has 14 residues.

Only one count was recorded for this clone. The V call is TRBV20-1, the J call TRBJ2-1; D is unresolved. V was pared by 6 bases and J by 5 bases, with 5 bases between. The CDR3 is 10 amino acids. Looked up from germline, CDR1 is DFQATT and CDR2 is SNEGSKA (reference sequence). The CDR3 reads CSAVHNEQFF. Here the CDR3 DNA reads TGCAGTGCCGTCCACAATGAGCAGTTCTTC.